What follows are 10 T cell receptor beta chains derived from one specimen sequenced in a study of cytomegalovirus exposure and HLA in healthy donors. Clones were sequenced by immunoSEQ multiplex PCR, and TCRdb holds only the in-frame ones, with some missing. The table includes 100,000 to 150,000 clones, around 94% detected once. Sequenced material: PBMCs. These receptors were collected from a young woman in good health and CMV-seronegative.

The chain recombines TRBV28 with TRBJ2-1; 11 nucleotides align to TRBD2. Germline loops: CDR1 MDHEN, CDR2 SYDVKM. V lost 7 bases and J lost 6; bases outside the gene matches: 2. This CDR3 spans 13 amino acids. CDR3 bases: TGTGCCAGCATAGCGGGAGGGCTCAATGAGCAGTTCTTC. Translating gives CASIAGGLNEQFF.

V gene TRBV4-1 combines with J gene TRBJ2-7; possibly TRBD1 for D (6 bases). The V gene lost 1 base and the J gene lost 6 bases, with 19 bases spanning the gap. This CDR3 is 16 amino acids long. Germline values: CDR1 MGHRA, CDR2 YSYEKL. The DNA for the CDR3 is TGCGCCAGCAGCCAAGGGATCCCTCTGACAGGCGGCGAGCAGTACTTC. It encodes CASSQGIPLTGGEQYF.

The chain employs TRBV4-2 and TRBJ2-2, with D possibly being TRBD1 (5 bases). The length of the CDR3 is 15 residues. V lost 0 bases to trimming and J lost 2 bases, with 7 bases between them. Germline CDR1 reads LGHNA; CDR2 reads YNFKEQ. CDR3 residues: CASSQETVNTGELFF. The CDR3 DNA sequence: TGTGCCAGCAGCCAAGAGACAGTTAACACCGGGGAGCTGTTTTTT.

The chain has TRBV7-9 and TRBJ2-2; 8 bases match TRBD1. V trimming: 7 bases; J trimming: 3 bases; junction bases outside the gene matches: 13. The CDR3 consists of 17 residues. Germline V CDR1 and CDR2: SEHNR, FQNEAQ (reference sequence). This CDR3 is CASIPTGGRAYTGELFF. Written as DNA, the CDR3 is TGTGCCAGCATCCCCACAGGGGGACGCGCCTACACCGGGGAGCTGTTTTTT.

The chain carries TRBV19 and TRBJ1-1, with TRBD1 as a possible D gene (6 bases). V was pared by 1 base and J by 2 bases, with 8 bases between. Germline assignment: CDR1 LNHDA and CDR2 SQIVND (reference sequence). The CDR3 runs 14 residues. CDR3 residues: CASSIGTANTEAFF. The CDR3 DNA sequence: TGTGCCAGTAGTATAGGGACAGCTAACACTGAAGCTTTCTTT.

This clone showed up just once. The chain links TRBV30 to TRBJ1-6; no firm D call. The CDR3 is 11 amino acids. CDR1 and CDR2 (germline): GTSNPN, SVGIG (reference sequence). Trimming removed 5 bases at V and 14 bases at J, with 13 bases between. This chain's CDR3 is CAWGDDTTLHF. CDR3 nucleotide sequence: TGTGCCTGGGGCGATGACACCACCCTCCACTTT.

CDR3 amino acids: CASSFRGGVEQYF. DNA for the CDR3: TGTGCCAGCAGTTTCCGAGGGGGCGTGGAGCAGTACTTC. The rearrangement links TRBV28 to TRBJ2-7; 7 bases align to TRBD1. The V gene end was trimmed by 3 bases and the J gene end by 7 bases; junction bases not matched to a gene: 6. The CDR3 loop spans 13 amino acids. Germline CDR1 is MDHEN and CDR2 is SYDVKM.

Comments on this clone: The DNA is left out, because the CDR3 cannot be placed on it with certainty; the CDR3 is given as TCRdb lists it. This CDR3 reads CASTSGQALANYGYTF. This rearrangement joins TRBV19 to TRBJ1-2; the table's D call of TRBD1 was not tested on the DNA. From its first to its last residue, the CDR3 has 16 amino acids. Germline V lookup: CDR1 LNHDA, CDR2 SQIVND (reference sequence).

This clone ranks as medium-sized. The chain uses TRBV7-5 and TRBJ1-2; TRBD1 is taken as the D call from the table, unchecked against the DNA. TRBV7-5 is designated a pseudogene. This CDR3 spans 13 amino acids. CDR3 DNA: TGTGTCAGACCGGGACAGGGAAACTATGGCTACACCTTC. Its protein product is CVRPGQGNYGYTF.

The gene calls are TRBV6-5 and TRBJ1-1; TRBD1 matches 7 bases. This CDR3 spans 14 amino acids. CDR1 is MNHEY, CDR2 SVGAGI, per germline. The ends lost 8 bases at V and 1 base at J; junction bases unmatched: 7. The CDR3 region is CASYTAGGNTEAFF. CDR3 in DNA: TGTGCCAGCTATACGGCAGGGGGGAACACTGAAGCTTTCTTT.